The TCR beta chain under discussion was sequenced for a study of blood T cell repertoires in COVID-19. Study in general: COVID-19 samples collected from the United States, Italy and Spain covered acute and convalescent phases. PBMCs, B-cell-depleted T cells, or T cells were the source of the cDNA or gDNA that made up the material.

Original processing methods: For nucleated cells, counts were estimated from reference gene primer amplification. Sequencing used immunoSEQ multiplex PCR; TCRdb keeps in-frame clones, though not all of them. That table is the source of V, J and clone size, and D and trimming were worked out from the DNA. Here the sample spans nearly 250,000 clones, around nine tenths being singletons. Germline V gene lookup returns CDR1 ENHRY and CDR2 SYGVKD. The V and J ends lost 2 bases and 3 bases, in that order; junction bases with no gene match: 4. CDR3 length: 16 amino acids. Sample: peripheral blood. This chain connects TRBV10-3 to TRBJ2-2; TRBD2 matches at 9 bases. The receptor was derived from a woman aged 60-75 years who had recovered from COVID-19. In DNA, the CDR3 is TGTGCCATCAGTGAGGTCAGCGGGGGGCACACCGGGGAGCTGTTTTTT. Protein product: CAISEVSGGHTGELFF.